This T cell receptor (beta chain) was retrieved from a study of STAT3 mutations in large granular lymphocyte leukemia. The repertoire was sequenced with immunoSEQ multiplex PCR; TCRdb's copy has only in-frame clones and lacks some. The sample holds roughly 40,000 clones, 80% to 85% seen once. Study observations and caveats: Every T-cell large granular lymphocyte leukemia patient had at least one immunodominant TCR beta clonotype.

The CDR3 totals 14 residues. Germline CDR1 and CDR2: LNHDA and SQIVND (reference sequence). Trimming took off 6 bases at V and 1 base at J, with 12 bases between the two ends. A remark on this clone: Its antigen is not identified.

Sequenced sample: PBMCs. The TCR comes from a human donor with T large granular lymphocyte leukemia. Some clones in this sample may be carry-over from other donors' samples. This rearrangement joins TRBV19 to TRBJ1-1; possibly TRBD1 for D (5 bases). The CDR3 DNA reads as TGTGCCAGTAGGCCCTACAGGCAGAACACTGAAGCTTTCTTT. Protein sequence: CASRPYRQNTEAFF.